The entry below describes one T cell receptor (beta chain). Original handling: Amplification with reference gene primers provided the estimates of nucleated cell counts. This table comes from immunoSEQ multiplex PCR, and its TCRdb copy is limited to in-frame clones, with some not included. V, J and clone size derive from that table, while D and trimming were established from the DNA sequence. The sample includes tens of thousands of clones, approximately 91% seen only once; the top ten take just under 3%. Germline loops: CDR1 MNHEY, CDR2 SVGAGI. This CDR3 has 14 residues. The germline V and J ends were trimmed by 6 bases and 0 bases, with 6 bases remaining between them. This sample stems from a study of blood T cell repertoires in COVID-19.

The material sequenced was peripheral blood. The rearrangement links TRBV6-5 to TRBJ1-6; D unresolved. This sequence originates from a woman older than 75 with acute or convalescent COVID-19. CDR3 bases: TGTGCCAGCAGGAGGAGCTCCTATAATTCACCCCTCCACTTT. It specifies CASRRSSYNSPLHF.